The 27 T cell receptor beta chains presented below share a single source sample, sequenced in a study of T-cell reconstitution after alpha-beta-depleted transplantation in children. A library of TCRbeta sequences, prepared with unique molecular identifiers, was generated. Each CDR3 protein is one row after TCRdb ran MiXCR on the PCR reads. The table shows about 120,000 distinct CDR3 sequences, with about 9.3% occurring only once. The sample was PBMCs, taken before TCRalphabeta/CD19-depleted stem cell transplant. All receptors come from a boy aged 2 to 10 with acute lymphoblastic leukemia, due to receive a stem cell transplant.

A few counts support this clonotype. V is TRBV5-1 and J is TRBJ2-7; 9 bases match TRBD2. Germline lookup yields CDR1 SGHRS and CDR2 YFSETQ. Losses at the gene ends were 0 bases for V and 1 base for J; bases not matched to a gene: 11. The CDR3 loop spans 18 amino acids. Here the CDR3 reads CASSLGPPRLAASYEQYF. CDR3 nucleotide sequence: TGCGCCAGCAGCTTGGGACCTCCCAGACTAGCGGCATCCTACGAGCAGTACTTC.

Many counts were recorded for this clonotype. The chain has TRBV3-1 and TRBJ2-3; TRBD2 agrees at 8 bases. The germline gives CDR1 LGHDT, CDR2 YNNKEL (reference sequence). This CDR3 has 14 residues. With 7 bases clipped from V and 2 bases from J, the junction kept 5 bases outside the gene matches. The DNA of the CDR3 is TGTGCCAGCACTCCAGCGGGAGTCACAGATACGCAGTATTTT. Translation gives CASTPAGVTDTQYF.

This chain joins TRBV5-1 and TRBJ1-1, with TRBD1 as a possible D gene (5 bases). Trimming removed 4 bases at V and 4 bases at J, with 17 bases between. This CDR3 region has 15 residues. Looked up from germline, CDR1 is SGHRS and CDR2 is YFSETQ. The CDR3: CASSIAGLWGTEAFF. In nucleotides, the CDR3 is TGCGCCAGCAGCATCGCAGGGTTATGGGGCACTGAAGCTTTCTTT. The full variable domain, its missing parts supplied by reference TRBV5-1 and TRBJ1-1, is KAGVTQTPRYLIKTRGQQVTLSCSPISGHRSVSWYQQTPGQGLQFLFEYFSETQRNKGNFPGRFSGRQFSNSRSEMNVSTLELGDSALYLCASSIAGLWGTEAFFGQGTRLTVV.

This chain joins TRBV5-6 and TRBJ1-4, with D perhaps matching TRBD1 (6 bases). Germline V gene lookup returns CDR1 SGHDT and CDR2 YYEEEE. Trimming left V 1 base short and J 1 base short, with 11 bases between. This CDR3 contains 16 residues. CDR3 loop: CASSLYGQRTNEKLFF. The CDR3 DNA reads as TGTGCCAGCAGCTTGTATGGACAGCGAACTAATGAAAAACTGTTTTTT.

The J gene is TRBJ2-5, the V gene TRBV5-1, with a possible D match to TRBD2 (6 bases). V dropped 4 bases and J dropped 4 bases, with 17 bases sitting between them. The CDR3 has 15 residues. Germline CDR1 SGHRS, CDR2 YFSETQ. CDR3 bases: TGCGCCAGCAGCGAACCCACCGGGAGTAGAGAGACCCAGTACTTC. Translation gives CASSEPTGSRETQYF.

This clonotype was seen more than once but under ten times. This chain links TRBV5-1 with TRBJ2-2; D gene unclear. CDR3 size: 15 residues. Between the trimmed V and J ends, which lost 0 bases and 8 bases, there was a span of 14 bases. Looked up from germline, CDR1 is SGHRS and CDR2 is YFSETQ. In DNA, the CDR3 is TGCGCCAGCAGCTTGGCCGATCATAAAGGGGGGGAGCTGTTTTTT. It yields the protein CASSLADHKGGELFF. The variable domain in full, with the rest retrieved from reference TRBV5-1 and TRBJ2-2, is KAGVTQTPRYLIKTRGQQVTLSCSPISGHRSVSWYQQTPGQGLQFLFEYFSETQRNKGNFPGRFSGRQFSNSRSEMNVSTLELGDSALYLCASSLADHKGGELFFGEGSRLTVL.

The chain couples TRBV20-1 to TRBJ2-7, with D perhaps matching TRBD2 (6 bases). V lost 6 bases to trimming and J lost 3 bases, with 18 bases between them. The CDR3 is 14 residues long. Per the germline V gene, CDR1 is DFQATT and CDR2 is SNEGSKA (reference sequence). The chain's CDR3 is CSALTPGLIYEQYF. The CDR3 nucleotides are TGCAGTGCCCTAACACCGGGACTTATCTACGAGCAGTACTTC.

The rearrangement joins TRBV27 to TRBJ2-6, with D perhaps matching TRBD2 (5 bases). This CDR3 is built from 18 residues. V lost 1 base and J 0 bases, leaving 13 bases between the germline ends. Per the germline V gene, CDR1 is MNHEY and CDR2 is SMNVEV (reference sequence). CDR3 nucleotide sequence: TGTGCCAGCAGTTTATTTGGAGGCCGGAACTCTGGGGCCAACGTCCTGACTTTC. It translates to CASSLFGGRNSGANVLTF.

This clonotype was found a few times. J is TRBJ2-7 and V is TRBV18; a possible D gene is TRBD1 (5 bases). This CDR3 region has 13 residues. In germline, CDR1 is KGHSH, CDR2 LQKENI. V was cut by 8 bases and J by 2 bases, with 13 bases left in between. This chain's CDR3 is CASRRQSAYEQYF. In DNA, the CDR3 is TGTGCCAGCCGAAGACAGTCGGCCTACGAGCAGTACTTC.

In this sample, this clonotype turned up a few times. V gene TRBV20-1 combines with J gene TRBJ1-2, with D maybe TRBD1 (5 bases). Looked up from germline, CDR1 is DFQATT and CDR2 is SNEGSKA (reference sequence). The germline V and J ends were trimmed by 0 bases and 7 bases, with 18 bases remaining between them. The CDR3 is 15 amino acids. The CDR3 reads CSARDRRGAVPGYTF. For the CDR3, the DNA is TGCAGTGCTAGAGATCGCCGGGGCGCGGTTCCTGGCTACACCTTC.

This clonotype was counted between two and nine times. The V and J genes are TRBV20-1 and TRBJ2-7; D gene unclear. The V end lost 0 bases, the J end lost 7 bases, and 19 bases lay between the germline ends. The CDR3 consists of 15 residues. CDR1 and CDR2 (germline): DFQATT, SNEGSKA (reference sequence). The CDR3 nucleotides are TGCAGTGCTAGAGATGAGGCGGCTCCCCGGCTGGAGCAGTACTTC. It is translated as CSARDEAAPRLEQYF.

V is TRBV12-3 or TRBV12-4 and J is TRBJ1-1, with D uncertain. Trimming took 2 bases from V and 4 from J, leaving 5 bases between them. The CDR3 loop spans 12 amino acids. The CDR3 DNA is TGTGCCAGCAGTTTATTCAGCACTGAAGCTTTCTTT. Translating it yields CASSLFSTEAFF.

The rearrangement links TRBV6-1 to TRBJ2-7, with TRBD1 matching 7 bases. Germline CDR1 and CDR2: MNHNS and SASEGT. The CDR3 runs to 16 residues. V dropped 4 bases and J dropped 0; count of bases not matched to a gene: 9. The CDR3 nucleotides read TGTGCCAGCAGTGCCGGGGACAGCTCTTACTCCTACGAGCAGTACTTC. Translated: CASSAGDSSYSYEQYF.

The chain combines TRBV7-2 with TRBJ2-3; D remains unclear. V was pared by 3 bases and J by 6 bases, with 7 bases between. This CDR3 is 12 amino acids long. Germline CDR1 and CDR2: SGHTA and FQGNSA. CDR3 in amino acids: CASSFAADTQYF. In DNA, the CDR3 is TGTGCCAGCAGCTTTGCGGCTGATACGCAGTATTTT.

The rearrangement links TRBV27 to TRBJ1-1, with D maybe TRBD1 (6 bases). V gave up 7 bases and J gave up 4 bases, with 22 bases separating them. The germline CDR1 and CDR2 sequences are MNHEY and SMNVEV (reference sequence). This CDR3 spans 16 amino acids. The DNA for the CDR3 is TGTGCCAGCAACCCTTTACGGACAGAGGGGTCCACTGAAGCTTTCTTT. Its protein is CASNPLRTEGSTEAFF.

Ten or more counts support this clonotype. CDR3 amino acids: CASSGQISNEQFF. CDR3 bases: TGTGCCAGCAGTGGGCAGATCTCCAATGAGCAGTTCTTC. This rearrangement joins TRBV6-1 to TRBJ2-1; D is undetermined. This CDR3 contains 13 residues. The V end was cut by 4 bases, the J end by 6 bases, with 10 bases between. CDR1 is MNHNS and CDR2 is SASEGT in the germline V gene.

This clonotype has a count of ten or more. The V and J genes are TRBV3-1 and TRBJ2-1; TRBD2 aligns across 12 bases. This CDR3 is built from 16 residues. Trimming at V came to 4 bases and at J to 7 bases, leaving 8 bases not matched to a gene. Per germline, CDR1 LGHDT and CDR2 YNNKEL (reference sequence). CDR3 sequence reads: CASSRLTSGRQNEQFF. The CDR3 DNA follows: TGTGCCAGCAGCCGCCTGACTAGCGGGAGACAGAATGAGCAGTTCTTC.

This clonotype was observed at least ten times. The chain employs TRBV10-3 and TRBJ2-7; 10 bases map to TRBD2. Germline V lookup: CDR1 ENHRY, CDR2 SYGVKD. Trimming at V came to 9 bases and at J to 2 bases, leaving 16 bases not matched to a gene. CDR3 length: 17 amino acids. CDR3 nucleotides: TGTGCCATTCGGGAAAGCACTAGCGGGGTTATAGCCTACGAGCAGTACTTC. Protein: CAIRESTSGVIAYEQYF.

This clonotype was seen many times. The gene calls are TRBV7-7 and TRBJ2-1; TRBD2 matches 8 bases. There are 14 residues in the CDR3. Looked up from germline, CDR1 is SSHAT and CDR2 is FNYEAQ (reference sequence). The junction had 6 bases not matched to a gene; V was cut back by 1 base and J by 10 bases. The CDR3 DNA is TGTGCCAGCAGCTTAGAAGCGGGAGTAGGAGAGCAGTTCTTC. Its protein product is CASSLEAGVGEQFF.

This clonotype was seen more than once but under ten times. The V gene is TRBV7-9, the J gene TRBJ1-1; 9 bases line up with TRBD1. The CDR3 consists of 15 residues. With V trimmed by 2 bases and J by 4 bases, 5 bases remained unmatched. In germline, CDR1 is SEHNR, CDR2 FQNEAQ (reference sequence). The CDR3 sequence is CASSLLRDRVTEAFF. CDR3 in DNA: TGTGCCAGCAGCTTATTACGGGACAGGGTCACTGAAGCTTTCTTT.

This clonotype was seen a handful of times. As DNA, the CDR3 is TGTGCCATCAGTTTGGACAGGGGCGAGCAGTACTTC. It specifies CAISLDRGEQYF. The chain is built from TRBV10-3 and TRBJ2-7; 9 bases agree with TRBD1. The CDR3 contains 12 residues. V shed 5 bases and J 6 bases; nucleotides not matched to a gene: 2. The germline gives CDR1 ENHRY, CDR2 SYGVKD.

The table lists this clonotype with a few counts. The genes are TRBV25-1 and TRBJ2-2; D is unclear. The CDR3 covers 13 residues. V lost 2 bases and J lost 4, with 5 bases in between. Looked up from germline, CDR1 is MGHDK and CDR2 is SYGVNS. CDR3 residues: CASSEQSTGELFF. The CDR3 bases are TGTGCCAGCAGTGAACAGAGCACCGGGGAGCTGTTTTTT.

V usage is TRBV4-2 and J usage is TRBJ1-1; D remains unclear. Trimming left V 0 bases short and J 1 base short, with 15 bases between. The CDR3 runs to 17 residues. Germline CDR1 and CDR2: LGHNA and YNFKEQ. This CDR3 reads CASSQESRAGRNTEAFF. DNA of the CDR3: TGTGCCAGCAGCCAAGAAAGTCGAGCGGGTCGGAACACTGAAGCTTTCTTT.

Ten or more counts support this clonotype. The chain combines TRBV7-2 with TRBJ2-1; D not resolved. Trimming shortened V by 3 bases and J by 4 bases, and 19 bases separated the two germline ends. The CDR3 contains 17 residues. CDR1 SGHTA and CDR2 FQGNSA come from the germline V gene. CDR3 loop: CASSFKVGRLLYNEQFF. DNA of the CDR3: TGTGCCAGCAGCTTTAAGGTTGGTAGGCTGTTGTACAATGAGCAGTTCTTC.

This clonotype was seen only a few times. The chain links TRBV18 to TRBJ1-2; no definite D call. The CDR3 contains 14 residues. Germline CDR1 and CDR2: KGHSH and LQKENI. The V gene lost 2 bases and the J gene lost 1 base, with 8 bases spanning the gap. The CDR3 region is CASSPTTVNYGYTF. The DNA of the CDR3 is TGTGCCAGCTCACCAACTACAGTTAACTATGGCTACACCTTC.

This clonotype has at least ten counts. The V gene is TRBV9, the J gene TRBJ2-1, with 10 positions matching TRBD1. Trimming took 3 bases from V and 9 from J; bases not matched to a gene: 6. Germline assignment: CDR1 SGDLS and CDR2 YYNGEE. This CDR3 has 14 amino acids. The CDR3 sequence: CASSASGDRGEQFF. The CDR3 DNA reads as TGTGCCAGCAGCGCATCGGGGGACAGGGGTGAGCAGTTCTTC.

The V gene is TRBV6-1, the J gene TRBJ2-3; 8 nucleotides agree with TRBD2. The CDR3 is made up of 15 amino acids. With 8 bases clipped from V and 6 bases from J, the junction kept 13 bases outside the gene matches. CDR1 and CDR2 from the germline V gene are MNHNS and SASEGT. The CDR3 bases are TGTGCCAGCCAAAGAGCGGGAGAAGGGGGTGATACGCAGTATTTT. Translation gives CASQRAGEGGDTQYF.